Reported below is one T cell receptor beta chain. Primers: 60 Vbeta forward and 13 Jbeta reverse. This table comes from immunoSEQ multiplex PCR, and its TCRdb copy is limited to in-frame clones, with some not included. Among 150,000 to 200,000 clones listed, about 72% were seen once. This sample was taken from a study of cytomegalovirus exposure and HLA in healthy donors. Donors showed nominal health when sampled, although they likely had unrecorded immune exposures. CDR3 length: 11 residues. CDR1 MDHEN and CDR2 SYDVKM come from the germline V gene. V was cut by 3 bases and J by 11 bases, with 11 bases left in between.

The rearrangement links TRBV28 to TRBJ2-7; maybe TRBD1 (5 bases). Sequencing was carried out using PBMCs. This TCR came from a male donor in good health and CMV-seronegative. The CDR3: CASSFSGNEYF. In DNA, the CDR3 is TGTGCCAGCAGTTTTTCAGGGAACGAGTACTTC. The full variable domain, with the rest looked up from reference TRBV28 and TRBJ2-7, is DVKVTQSSRYLVKRTGEKVFLECVQDMDHENMFWYRQDPGLGLRLIYFSYDVKMKEKGDIPEGYSVSREKKERFSLILESASTNQTSMYLCASSFSGNEYFGPGTRLTVT.